This T cell receptor beta chain was captured in a study of post-analysis software for immune sequencing data. Overall study context: Patients had relapsing-remitting, secondary progressive or progressive-relapsing multiple sclerosis; some lacked subtype.

TCR beta libraries were prepared from cDNA with unique molecular identifiers. MiXCR, run by TCRdb on the PCR reads, gives a single entry per CDR3 protein. Here the sample spans around 400,000 distinct CDR3 sequences, 30% to 45% being singletons. This TCR derives from a girl aged 2 to 9 with multiple sclerosis. Material: blood.

The CDR3: CASSYSGTGTGELFF. CDR3 DNA: TGTGCCAGCAGTTACTCCGGGACAGGAACCGGGGAGCTGTTTTTT. V and J are TRBV6-6 and TRBJ2-2, with 8 positions matching TRBD1. Germline lookup yields CDR1 MNHNY and CDR2 SVGAGI (reference sequence). The CDR3 spans 15 residues. The ends lost 0 bases at V and 5 bases at J; junction bases unmatched: 2.